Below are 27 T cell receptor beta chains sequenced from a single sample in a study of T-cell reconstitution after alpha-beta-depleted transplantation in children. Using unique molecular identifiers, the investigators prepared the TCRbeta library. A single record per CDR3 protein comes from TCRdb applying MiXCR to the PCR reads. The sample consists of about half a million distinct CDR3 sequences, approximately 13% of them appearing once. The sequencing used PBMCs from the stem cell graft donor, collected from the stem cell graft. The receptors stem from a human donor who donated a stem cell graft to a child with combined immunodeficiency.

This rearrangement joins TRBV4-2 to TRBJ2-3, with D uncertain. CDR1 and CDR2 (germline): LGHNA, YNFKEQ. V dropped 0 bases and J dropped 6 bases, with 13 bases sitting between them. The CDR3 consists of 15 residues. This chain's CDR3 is CASSQDSLVRDTQYF. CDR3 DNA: TGTGCCAGCAGCCAAGATAGCCTAGTTCGGGATACGCAGTATTTT.

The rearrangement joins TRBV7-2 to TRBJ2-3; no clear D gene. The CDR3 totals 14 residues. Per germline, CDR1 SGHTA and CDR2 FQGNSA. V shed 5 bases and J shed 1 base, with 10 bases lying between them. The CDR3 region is CASSQLVGTDTQYF. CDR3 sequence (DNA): TGTGCCAGCAGCCAACTCGTGGGCACAGATACGCAGTATTTT. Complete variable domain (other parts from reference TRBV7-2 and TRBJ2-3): GAGVSQSPSNKVTEKGKDVELRCDPISGHTALYWYRQSLGQGLEFLIYFQGNSAPDKSGLPSDRFSAERTGGSVSTLTIQRTQQEDSAVYLCASSQLVGTDTQYFGPGTRLTVL.

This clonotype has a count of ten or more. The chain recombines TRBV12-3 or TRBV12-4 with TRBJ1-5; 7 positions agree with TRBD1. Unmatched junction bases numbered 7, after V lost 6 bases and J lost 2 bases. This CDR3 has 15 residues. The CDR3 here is CASSRRQGGNQPQHF. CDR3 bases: TGTGCCAGCAGCCGTCGACAGGGTGGCAATCAGCCCCAGCATTTT.

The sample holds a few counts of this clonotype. Written as DNA, the CDR3 is TGCAGTGCTAGAGTAGCGGGGGCCCCAGATACGCAGTATTTT. It encodes CSARVAGAPDTQYF. V is TRBV20-1 and J is TRBJ2-3, with 9 positions matching TRBD2. V lost 1 base and J lost 4; bases outside the gene matches: 3. Germline V gene sequence: CDR1 DFQATT, CDR2 SNEGSKA (reference sequence). The CDR3 contains 14 residues.

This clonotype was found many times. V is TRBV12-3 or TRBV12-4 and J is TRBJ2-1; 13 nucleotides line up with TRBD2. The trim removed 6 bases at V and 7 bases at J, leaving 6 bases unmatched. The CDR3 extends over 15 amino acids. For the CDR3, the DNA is TGTGCCAGCAGAGACGGGACTAGCGGGATTAATGAGCAGTTCTTC. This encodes CASRDGTSGINEQFF.

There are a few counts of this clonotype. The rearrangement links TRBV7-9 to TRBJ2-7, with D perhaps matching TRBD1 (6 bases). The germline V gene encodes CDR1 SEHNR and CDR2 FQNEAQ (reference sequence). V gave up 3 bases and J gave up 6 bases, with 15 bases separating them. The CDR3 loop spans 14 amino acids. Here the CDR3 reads CASSFGDTAAEQYF. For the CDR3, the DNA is TGTGCCAGCAGCTTTGGGGACACGGCTGCCGAGCAGTACTTC.

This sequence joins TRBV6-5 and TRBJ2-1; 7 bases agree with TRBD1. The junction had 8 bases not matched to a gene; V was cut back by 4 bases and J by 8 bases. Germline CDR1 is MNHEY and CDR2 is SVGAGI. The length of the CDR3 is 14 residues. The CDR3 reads CASSSGQRWDEQFF. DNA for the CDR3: TGTGCCAGCAGTTCGGGACAGCGATGGGATGAGCAGTTCTTC.

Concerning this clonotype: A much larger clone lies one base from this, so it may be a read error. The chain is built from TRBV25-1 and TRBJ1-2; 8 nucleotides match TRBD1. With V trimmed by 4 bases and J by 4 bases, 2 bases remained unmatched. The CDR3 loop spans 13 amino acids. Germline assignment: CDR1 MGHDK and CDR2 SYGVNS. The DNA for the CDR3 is TGTGCCAGCAGTGCGGGACAGGCCTATGGCTACACCTTC. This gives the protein CASSAGQAYGYTF.

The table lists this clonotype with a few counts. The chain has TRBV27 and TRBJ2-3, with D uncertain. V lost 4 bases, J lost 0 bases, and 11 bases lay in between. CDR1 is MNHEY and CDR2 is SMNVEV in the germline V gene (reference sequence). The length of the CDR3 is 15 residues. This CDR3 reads CASSSRKLSTDTQYF. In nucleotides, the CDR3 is TGTGCCAGCAGTTCTAGGAAGCTAAGCACAGATACGCAGTATTTT.

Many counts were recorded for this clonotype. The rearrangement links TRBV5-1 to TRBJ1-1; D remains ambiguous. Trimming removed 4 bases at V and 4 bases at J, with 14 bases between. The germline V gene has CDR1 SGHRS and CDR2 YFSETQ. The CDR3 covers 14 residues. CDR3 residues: CASSLGGWSTEAFF. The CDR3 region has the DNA TGCGCCAGCAGCCTAGGAGGGTGGAGCACTGAAGCTTTCTTT.

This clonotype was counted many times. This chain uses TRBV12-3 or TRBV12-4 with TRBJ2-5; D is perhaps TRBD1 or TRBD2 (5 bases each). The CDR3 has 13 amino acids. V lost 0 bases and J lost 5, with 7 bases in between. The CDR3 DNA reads TGTGCCAGCAGTTTAGCCGGGGCGGAGACCCAGTACTTC. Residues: CASSLAGAETQYF.

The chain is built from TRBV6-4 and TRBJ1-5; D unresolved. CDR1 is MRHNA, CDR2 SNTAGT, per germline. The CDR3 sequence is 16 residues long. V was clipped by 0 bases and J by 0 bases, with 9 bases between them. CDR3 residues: CASSDSLRCSNQPQHF. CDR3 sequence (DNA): TGTGCCAGCAGTGACTCGTTACGGTGTAGCAATCAGCCCCAGCATTTT.

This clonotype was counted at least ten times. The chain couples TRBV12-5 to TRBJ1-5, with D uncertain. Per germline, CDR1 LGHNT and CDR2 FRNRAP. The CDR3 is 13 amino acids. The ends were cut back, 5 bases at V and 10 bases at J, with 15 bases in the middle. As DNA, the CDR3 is TGTGCTAGTGGTATCGGACCCTTAGGACCCCAGCATTTT. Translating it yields CASGIGPLGPQHF.

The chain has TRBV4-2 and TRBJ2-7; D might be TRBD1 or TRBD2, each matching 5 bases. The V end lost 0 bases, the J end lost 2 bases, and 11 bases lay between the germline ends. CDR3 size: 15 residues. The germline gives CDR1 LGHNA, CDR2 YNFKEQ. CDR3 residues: CASSQERGPTYEQYF. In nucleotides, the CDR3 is TGTGCCAGCAGCCAAGAGAGGGGTCCCACCTACGAGCAGTACTTC.

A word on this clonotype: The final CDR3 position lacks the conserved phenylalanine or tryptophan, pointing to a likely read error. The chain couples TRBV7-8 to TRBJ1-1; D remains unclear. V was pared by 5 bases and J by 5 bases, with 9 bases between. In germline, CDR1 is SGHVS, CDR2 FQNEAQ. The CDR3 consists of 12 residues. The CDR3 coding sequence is TGTGCCAGCAGCGATTCAATAACTGAAGCTTTCTGT. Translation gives CASSDSITEAFC.

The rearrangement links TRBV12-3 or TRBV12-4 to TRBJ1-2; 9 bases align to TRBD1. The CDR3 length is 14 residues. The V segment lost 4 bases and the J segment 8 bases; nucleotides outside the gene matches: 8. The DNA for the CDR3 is TGTGCCAGCAGTTACGGGGACAGGGTTTGGGGCTACACCTTC. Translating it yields CASSYGDRVWGYTF.

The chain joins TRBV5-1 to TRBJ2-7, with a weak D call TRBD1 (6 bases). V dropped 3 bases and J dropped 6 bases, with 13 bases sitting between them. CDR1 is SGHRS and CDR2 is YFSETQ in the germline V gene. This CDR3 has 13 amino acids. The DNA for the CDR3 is TGCGCCAGCAGCTCGGACAGCCTGGGCGAGCAGTACTTC. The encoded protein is CASSSDSLGEQYF.

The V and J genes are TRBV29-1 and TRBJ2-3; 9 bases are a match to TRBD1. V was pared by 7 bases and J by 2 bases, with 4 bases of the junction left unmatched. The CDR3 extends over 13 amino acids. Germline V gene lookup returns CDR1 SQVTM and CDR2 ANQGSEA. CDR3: CSADRGFTDTQYF. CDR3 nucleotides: TGCAGCGCGGACAGGGGATTCACAGATACGCAGTATTTT.

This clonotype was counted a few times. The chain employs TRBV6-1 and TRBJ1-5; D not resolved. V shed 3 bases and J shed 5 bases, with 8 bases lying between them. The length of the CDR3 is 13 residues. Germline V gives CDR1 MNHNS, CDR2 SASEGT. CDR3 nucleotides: TGTGCCAGCAGTGATGGAGTTTATCAGCCCCAGCATTTT. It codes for CASSDGVYQPQHF.

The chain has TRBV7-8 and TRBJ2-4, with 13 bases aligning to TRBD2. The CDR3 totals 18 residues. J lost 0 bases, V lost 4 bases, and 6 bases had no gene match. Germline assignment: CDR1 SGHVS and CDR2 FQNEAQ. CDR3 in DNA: TGTGCCAGCAGCTCGGGACTAGCGGGACCCCTAGCCAAAAACATTCAGTACTTC. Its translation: CASSSGLAGPLAKNIQYF. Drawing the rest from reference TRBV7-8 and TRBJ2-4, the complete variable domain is GAGVSQSPRYKVAKRGQDVALRCDPISGHVSLFWYQQALGQGPEFLTYFQNEAQLDKSGLPSDRFFAERPEGSVSTLKIQRTQQEDSAVYLCASSSGLAGPLAKNIQYFGAGTRLSVL.

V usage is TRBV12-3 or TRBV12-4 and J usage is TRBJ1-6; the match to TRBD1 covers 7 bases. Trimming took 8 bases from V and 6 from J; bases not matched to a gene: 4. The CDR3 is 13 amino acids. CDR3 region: CASSGDSNSPLHF. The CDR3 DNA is TGTGCCAGCTCCGGGGACAGTAATTCACCCCTCCACTTT.

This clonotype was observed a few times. This CDR3 reads CASSGGLPSYNEQFF. The CDR3, as DNA: TGTGCCAGCAGCGGGGGACTTCCCTCCTACAATGAGCAGTTCTTC. V gene TRBV7-8 combines with J gene TRBJ2-1; tentative D call: TRBD2 (6 bases). Trimming pared 5 bases from V and 0 bases from J, leaving 11 bases between. CDR1 and CDR2 (germline): SGHVS, FQNEAQ. CDR3 length: 15 residues.

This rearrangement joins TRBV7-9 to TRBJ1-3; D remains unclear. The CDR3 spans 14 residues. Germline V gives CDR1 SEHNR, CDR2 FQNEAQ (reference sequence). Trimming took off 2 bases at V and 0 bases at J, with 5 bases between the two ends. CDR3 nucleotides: TGTGCCAGCAGCTTAACACTCTCTGGAAACACCATATATTTT. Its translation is CASSLTLSGNTIYF.

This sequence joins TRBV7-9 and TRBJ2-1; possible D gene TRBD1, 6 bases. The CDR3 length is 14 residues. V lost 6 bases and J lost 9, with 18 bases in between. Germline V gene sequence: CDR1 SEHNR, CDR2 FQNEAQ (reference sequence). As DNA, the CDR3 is TGTGCCAGCAGTACAGGGCTTGGCTTCGGTGAGCAGTTCTTC. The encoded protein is CASSTGLGFGEQFF.

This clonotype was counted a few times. The CDR3 sequence is CASSFPRGLSYNEQFF. In DNA, the CDR3 is TGTGCCAGCAGTTTCCCCCGGGGTCTCTCCTACAATGAGCAGTTCTTC. V and J are TRBV27 and TRBJ2-1; TRBD2 might be the D (5 bases). Trimming removed 3 bases at V and 0 bases at J, with 12 bases between. Germline assignment: CDR1 MNHEY and CDR2 SMNVEV (reference sequence). This CDR3 is built from 16 residues.

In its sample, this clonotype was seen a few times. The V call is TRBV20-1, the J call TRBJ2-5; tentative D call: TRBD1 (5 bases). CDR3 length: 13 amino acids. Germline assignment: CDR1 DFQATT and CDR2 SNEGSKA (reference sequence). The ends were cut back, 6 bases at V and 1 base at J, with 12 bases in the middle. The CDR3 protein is CSAHSRVQETQYF. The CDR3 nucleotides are TGCAGTGCCCACTCCAGGGTCCAAGAGACCCAGTACTTC.

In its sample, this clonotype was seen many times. The CDR3: CASSLGAGGPAEQFF. CDR3 bases: TGTGCCAGCAGTTTAGGAGCGGGGGGGCCCGCTGAGCAGTTCTTC. This chain uses TRBV12-3 or TRBV12-4 with TRBJ2-1; TRBD2 matches at 10 bases. Losses at the gene ends were 1 base for V and 9 bases for J; bases not matched to a gene: 6. There are 15 residues in the CDR3.